Below are 17 T cell receptor beta chains sequenced from a single sample in a study of control samples from healthy donors and cancer patients. This table comes from immunoSEQ multiplex PCR, and its TCRdb copy is limited to in-frame clones, with some not included. The sample shows about 22,000 clones, around 83% of them seen only once. The sample was PBMCs. The receptors were gathered from a man in his sixties with head and neck cancer.

This sequence joins TRBV7-2 and TRBJ1-2; D not resolved. Per germline, CDR1 SGHTA and CDR2 FQGNSA. The CDR3 is 16 amino acids. V lost 4 bases, J lost 5 bases, and 20 bases lay in between. This CDR3 reads CASSSHPGSGVYGYTF. CDR3 DNA: TGTGCCAGCAGCTCCCATCCGGGTTCGGGCGTGTATGGCTACACCTTC.

The gene calls are TRBV5-6 and TRBJ1-2; possible D gene TRBD1, 5 bases. V was pared by 4 bases and J by 5 bases, with 15 bases between. There are 14 residues in the CDR3. Germline CDR1 reads SGHDT; CDR2 reads YYEEEE. CDR3: CASSPPGTVYGYTF. For the CDR3, the DNA is TGTGCCAGCAGCCCGCCGGGGACCGTGTATGGCTACACCTTC. Filled out from reference TRBV5-6 and TRBJ1-2, the complete variable domain reads DAGVTQSPTHLIKTRGQQVTLRCSPKSGHDTVSWYQQALGQGPQFIFQYYEEEERQRGNFPDRFSGHQFPNYSSELNVNALLLGDSALYLCASSPPGTVYGYTFGSGTRLTVV.

The chain is built from TRBV23-1 and TRBJ2-7; D call uncertain. TRBV23-1 is an ORF; its function is uncertain. The CDR3 totals 16 residues. The ends were cut back, 8 bases at V and 0 bases at J, with 20 bases in the middle. This CDR3 reads CASPPARHSSSYEQYF. In DNA, the CDR3 is TGCGCCAGCCCCCCCGCGAGACACTCGAGCTCCTACGAGCAGTACTTC.

The V gene is TRBV10-3, the J gene TRBJ2-5; TRBD1 aligns across 7 bases. In germline, CDR1 is ENHRY, CDR2 SYGVKD. J was trimmed by 2 bases and V by 3 bases; bases with no gene match: 3. The CDR3 runs to 14 residues. The CDR3 nucleotides read TGTGCCATCAGTGAAGGACAGGAGCAAGAGACCCAGTACTTC. Amino acid sequence: CAISEGQEQETQYF.

This chain uses TRBV9 with TRBJ1-2; D not resolved. With 0 bases removed from V and 5 bases from J, the gap between germline ends came to 11 bases. From germline, CDR1 is SGDLS and CDR2 YYNGEE. The CDR3 sequence is 14 residues long. CDR3 protein: CASSVGSTGYGYTF. For the CDR3, the DNA is TGTGCCAGCAGCGTAGGCAGCACTGGTTATGGCTACACCTTC.

The chain couples TRBV5-1 to TRBJ2-1, with TRBD1 identical over 8 bases. The CDR3 has 14 residues. Germline V CDR1 and CDR2: SGHRS, YFSETQ. V gave up 3 bases and J gave up 4 bases; unmatched junction bases: 3. In DNA, the CDR3 is TGCGCCAGCAGCTGGGGACAGGTTTACAATGAGCAGTTCTTC. Amino acid sequence: CASSWGQVYNEQFF.

The chain recombines TRBV5-1 with TRBJ1-2; D is unresolved. Trimming removed 3 bases from V and 0 bases from J, with 15 bases in between. Germline V gene data show CDR1 as SGHRS and CDR2 as YFSETQ. The CDR3 runs to 16 residues. CDR3 sequence (DNA): TGCGCCAGCAGCTGGGCTGCAGGATCTTCTAACTATGGCTACACCTTC. Its protein product is CASSWAAGSSNYGYTF.

This clone has only one observation. The chain uses TRBV5-6 and TRBJ1-5, with TRBD1 matching over 7 bases. J lost 0 bases, V lost 5 bases, and 11 bases had no gene match. Germline assignment: CDR1 SGHDT and CDR2 YYEEEE. This CDR3 contains 17 residues. CDR3 in DNA: TGTGCCAGCAGTATCCGGACAGGCCAATATAGCAATCAGCCCCAGCATTTT. The encoded protein is CASSIRTGQYSNQPQHF.

This clone was detected only a few times. The rearrangement uses TRBV24-1 and TRBJ2-5; D not certain. The CDR3 runs to 17 residues. Germline CDR1 and CDR2: KGHDR and SFDVKD. Trimming took off 7 bases at V and 3 bases at J, with 23 bases between the two ends. The chain's CDR3 is CATRCNPLVWRKETQYF. The CDR3 DNA reads as TGTGCCACCAGGTGCAATCCCCTCGTCTGGCGGAAAGAGACCCAGTACTTC.

The rearrangement uses TRBV24-1 and TRBJ2-7; possibly TRBD2 for D (5 bases). The CDR3 runs to 11 residues. V lost 6 bases and J 3 bases, leaving 5 bases between the germline ends. From germline, CDR1 is KGHDR and CDR2 SFDVKD. The CDR3 nucleotides are TGTGCCACCAGTAGCGGCTACGAGCAGTACTTC. It yields the protein CATSSGYEQYF.

CDR3 bases: TGTGCCTGGAGTCCCCTCGGGGGTAATGAAAAACTGTTTTTT. It encodes CAWSPLGGNEKLFF. This chain connects TRBV30 to TRBJ1-4; D is perhaps TRBD1 (5 bases). Germline loops: CDR1 GTSNPN, CDR2 SVGIG (reference sequence). The CDR3 runs to 14 residues. V lost 2 bases to trimming and J lost 4 bases, with 11 bases between them. Supplemented by reference TRBV30 and TRBJ1-4, the full variable domain reads SQTIHQWPATLVQPVGSPLSLECTVEGTSNPNLYWYRQAAGRGLQLLFYSVGIGQISSEVPQNLSASRPQDRQFILSSKKLLLSDSGFYLCAWSPLGGNEKLFFGSGTQLSVL.

The CDR3 loop is CASSRTSTSGRADEQFF. The CDR3, as DNA: TGTGCCAGCAGCCGAACCTCCACTAGCGGGAGGGCCGATGAGCAGTTCTTC. The chain links TRBV27 to TRBJ2-1; 13 bases align to TRBD2. From germline, CDR1 is MNHEY and CDR2 SMNVEV (reference sequence). The CDR3 has 17 amino acids. With V trimmed by 6 bases and J by 8 bases, 13 bases remained unmatched.

V is TRBV11-2 and J is TRBJ1-1; D is perhaps TRBD1 (5 bases). V shed 2 bases and J shed 2 bases, with 12 bases lying between them. CDR1 and CDR2 from the germline V gene are SGHAT and FQNNGV. The CDR3 has 15 amino acids. In nucleotides, the CDR3 is TGTGCCAGCAGCTTAATCCTTGGGGGAAACACTGAAGCTTTCTTT. It encodes CASSLILGGNTEAFF.

The chain combines TRBV6-5 with TRBJ2-3, with 13 bases matching TRBD2. The V gene end was trimmed by 4 bases and the J gene end by 6 bases; junction bases not matched to a gene: 1. Germline V lookup: CDR1 MNHEY, CDR2 SVGAGI. CDR3 length: 14 amino acids. As DNA, the CDR3 is TGTGCCAGCAGTTTGGGACTAGCGGGGGATACGCAGTATTTT. This translates into CASSLGLAGDTQYF.

The chain joins TRBV4-1 to TRBJ1-1; D remains unclear. This CDR3 is built from 19 residues. Looked up from germline, CDR1 is MGHRA and CDR2 is YSYEKL. V lost 6 bases and J lost 4, with 30 bases in between. CDR3: CASSKIPVGLLPMSTEAFF. The DNA for the CDR3 is TGCGCCAGCAGTAAAATCCCGGTTGGACTCCTACCCATGAGCACTGAAGCTTTCTTT.

The chain carries TRBV7-2 and TRBJ2-1; D perhaps matches TRBD1 (6 bases). The V end lost 4 bases, the J end lost 3 bases, and 13 bases lay between the germline ends. The germline CDR1 and CDR2 sequences are SGHTA and FQGNSA. The CDR3 is 15 amino acids. The DNA of the CDR3 is TGTGCCAGCAGCTCGGCTTCACAGGGCTACAATGAGCAGTTCTTC. Translation: CASSSASQGYNEQFF. Using reference TRBV7-2 and TRBJ2-1 for the parts outside the CDR3, the full variable domain is GAGVSQSPSNKVTEKGKDVELRCDPISGHTALYWYRQSLGQGLEFLIYFQGNSAPDKSGLPSDRFSAERTGGSVSTLTIQRTQQEDSAVYLCASSSASQGYNEQFFGPGTRLTVL.

The CDR3 DNA reads TGTGCCAGTAGTAGCTACTCCTACTCGGACGGTTACACCGGGGAGCTGTTTTTT. Encoded protein: CASSSYSYSDGYTGELFF. The chain has TRBV19 and TRBJ2-2; D gene unclear. Germline values: CDR1 LNHDA, CDR2 SQIVND (reference sequence). The CDR3 covers 18 residues. V lost 4 bases to trimming and J lost 3 bases, with 21 bases between them.